The 2 T cell receptor beta chains listed next were all sequenced from one sample in a study of cytomegalovirus exposure and HLA in healthy donors (TCRdb year 2017). Library preparation used the immunoSEQ multiplex PCR assay. For the multiplex PCR, a mixture combining 60 forward primers for TCR Vbeta segments and 13 reverse primers for TCR Jbeta segments was used. TCRdb retrieved this table from immuneACCESS and kept in-frame rearrangements only. Not all clones are present; in checked studies, unresolved V genes account for under half, and no reason is known for the remainder. This sample comprises roughly 180,000 clones, approximately 85% of them detected only once. 4.5% to 5.5% of the sample goes to the ten largest clones. Sequenced material: PBMCs. The receptors were sampled from a girl aged 5 to 17 in good health and CMV-seropositive.

The chain joins TRBV30 to TRBJ2-3, with TRBD1 identical over 7 bases. J gave up 2 bases and V 5 bases, and 10 bases lay outside the gene matches. The CDR3 covers 15 residues. CDR1 is GTSNPN and CDR2 is SVGIG in the germline V gene (reference sequence). The CDR3: CAWEETGLNTDTQYF. The CDR3 bases are TGTGCCTGGGAAGAGACAGGGCTGAACACAGATACGCAGTATTTT.

In DNA form, the CDR3 reads TGCGCCAGCAGCTTTGACAGACTGAACACTGAAGCTTTCTTT. This encodes CASSFDRLNTEAFF. V usage is TRBV5-1 and J usage is TRBJ1-1; the D gene is possibly TRBD1 (5 bases). Trimming left V 2 bases short and J 0 bases short, with 8 bases between. The germline CDR1 and CDR2 sequences are SGHRS and YFSETQ. The CDR3 sequence is 14 residues long.